The sequence of this T cell receptor beta chain was determined in a study of blood T cell repertoires in COVID-19 (dated by TCRdb to the early 2020s). Describing the broader study: The collaborator samples originated in the United States, Italy and Spain and spanned the acute and convalescent phases of COVID-19. The prospective study material was composed of cDNA or gDNA derived from T cells, B-cell-depleted T cells, or PBMCs. Subjects who had been exposed to COVID-19, were actively infected with it, or had recovered from it provided the deeply sampled blood TCRbeta repertoires that made up the dataset. A freely available public database, intended as a resource for researchers studying the immune response to SARS-CoV-2, is where the repertoires were released. The samples were drawn from the first 160 participants of the ongoing ImmuneRACE study and from 1,254 subjects provided by 6 global collaborators. A de-identified subject ID, COVID-19 status, age in years and sex were almost always included in the sample metadata. Where HLA class I and class II types were available, the types were taken from metadata supplied by the sample provider, not from assay-based typing. Study-wide findings and limitations: The amount of clinical and demographic metadata varied by source and participant and was provided uncurated.

Remarks on this clone: Its recognized antigen is unknown. No base quality values were provided; no much bigger clone lies one nucleotide off.

According to the germline V gene (reference sequence), CDR1 reads SEHNR and CDR2 reads FQNEAQ. The V end loses 5 bases and the J end loses 4 bases, and a stretch of 9 bases separates them. Measured from the cysteine to the phenylalanine, the CDR3 is 12 residues long. The DNA shown is the 36-base CDR3, in frame from base 1. Collaborating institutions collected whole blood in K2EDTA tubes following their own protocols. For TCRbeta analysis, collaborators shipped samples as frozen whole blood, isolated PBMCs, or DNA extracted from either of those sample types. TCRbeta CDR3 regions were amplified from genomic DNA by means of the immunoSEQ Assay, a bias-controlled multiplex PCR. The original pipeline was this. Within the assay, amplification of reference gene primers was used to estimate how many nucleated cells each sample contained. Sequence reads were collapsed and filtered to measure the absolute abundance of every unique TCRbeta CDR3 rearrangement. For each sample, productive Simpson clonality was calculated as the square root of Simpson's diversity index over productive rearrangements. The clones in this table, taken by TCRdb from immuneACCESS, are in-frame only. Not every clone is retained; where verified, under half of the shortfall comes from an unresolved V gene, and the cause of the rest is unknown. The V and J calls and the clone size are those of that table, but D and trimming were determined from the DNA. Here the sample has around 60,000 clones; 86% occur a single time. In total, the top ten clones hold approximately 14% of the sample.

The V and J segments used are TRBV7-9 and TRBJ2-7; the D segment could be TRBD2, given 6 matching bases. The sequenced sample consisted of peripheral blood. This TCR was recovered from a human donor in a cohort sampled during active COVID-19. The nucleotide sequence reads TGTGCCAGCAGCCCCGGGGGTTACGAGCAGTACTTC. Its translation reads: CASSPGGYEQYF.